The text below deals with one TCR beta chain. Germline V gives CDR1 SGDLS, CDR2 YYNGEE. After removal of 3 bases from V and 5 bases from J, the junction contained 6 bases not matched to a gene. This CDR3 region has 16 residues. This record belongs to a study of control samples from healthy donors and cancer patients. Method: immunoSEQ multiplex PCR; TCRdb's copy keeps in-frame clones and lacks some. Of approximately 130,000 clones in the sample, 89% are singletons; the top ten hold around 40%. The clonotype was recovered from a man aged 45-65 years in good health. The sample consisted of blood. The chain carries TRBV9 and TRBJ2-5, with 14 positions matching TRBD2. The DNA for the CDR3 is TGTGCCAGCAGCGCGACTAGCGGGGGGGCAGGGGAGACCCAGTACTTC. It is translated as CASSATSGGAGETQYF.